This TCR beta chain appears in the sequencing data of a study of blood T cell repertoires in COVID-19. Study-wide background: Samples representing acute and convalescent COVID-19 were sourced from the United States, Italy and Spain.

The assay was immunoSEQ multiplex PCR, and TCRdb's table has in-frame clones only and misses some. The sample lists 100,000 to 140,000 clones, 70% to 90% seen once, with approximately 6.2% in the top ten. The CDR3 loop spans 13 amino acids. Per germline, CDR1 SEHNR and CDR2 FQNEAQ (reference sequence). J gave up 0 bases and V 11 bases, and 5 bases lay outside the gene matches. This chain joins TRBV7-9 and TRBJ2-7; 9 bases are a match to TRBD2. This clonotype was obtained from a man aged 45-65 years with active or convalescent COVID-19. Specimen: peripheral blood. Here the CDR3 DNA reads TGTGCCGCCGTGACTAGCGGCTCCTACGAGCAGTACTTC. It codes for CAAVTSGSYEQYF.